This T cell receptor (beta chain) was obtained from a study of a mutant IDH1 vaccine in newly diagnosed glioma. Study as a whole: In some groups vaccination began 4-6 weeks post-radiotherapy; others received it with temozolomide. Treatment recipients were about 62% male and around 40% female, and their mean age was roughly 40 years. Most patients had received both radiotherapy and temozolomide, the prior options being radiotherapy, temozolomide, or both. General observations from the study: Pseudoprogression appears to have had no connection to changes in top peripheral T cell clonotypes.

There are 13 residues in the CDR3. Germline V gene sequence: CDR1 SGHRS, CDR2 YFSETQ. Trimming shortened V by 4 bases and J by 6 bases, and 13 bases separated the two germline ends. Time point defined: week 23, last vaccination. The study gave 300 ug of mutant IDH1 20-mer peptide per vaccine dose, with topical imiquimod. Comment on this clone: The antigen is unknown.

The repertoire was sequenced with immunoSEQ multiplex PCR; TCRdb's copy has only in-frame clones and lacks some. In the table there are 70,000 to 95,000 clones, 85% of which are singletons. This TCR derives from a woman in her 50s with glioma. V is TRBV5-1 and J is TRBJ1-1; D gene ambiguous. The source material was PBMCs, sampled from a glioma patient whose treatment included an IDH1 peptide vaccine. CDR3 amino acids: CASSPTMRPEAFF. As DNA, the CDR3 is TGCGCCAGCAGCCCGACAATGCGGCCTGAAGCTTTCTTT.